This T cell receptor beta chain was recovered during a study of OX40 agonist ivuxolimab in advanced cancers. TCRdb's table, derived via immunoSEQ multiplex PCR, lists solely in-frame clones and lacks some. This sample carries about 65,000 clones, around 93% of them seen once, and the ten largest clones take around 2%. Trimming shortened V by 5 bases and J by 0 bases, and 19 bases separated the two germline ends. The CDR3 is 18 amino acids. Germline V gives CDR1 SGHTA, CDR2 FQGTGA. Sequenced material: CD4+ or CD8+ T cells sorted from blood, taken in a trial of the OX40 agonist ivuxolimab. The sequence derives from an adult with an advanced solid tumor such as melanoma, head and neck, liver or kidney cancer. The chain couples TRBV7-3 to TRBJ1-4; possibly TRBD1 for D (6 bases). Written as DNA, the CDR3 is TGTGCCAGCAGCATGCCGGGACAACTACTCTCAACTAATGAAAAACTGTTTTTT. This translates into CASSMPGQLLSTNEKLFF. Full variable domain (remainder filled in from reference TRBV7-3 and TRBJ1-4): GAGVSQTPSNKVTEKGKYVELRCDPISGHTALYWYRQSLGQGPEFLIYFQGTGAADDSGLPNDRFFAVRPEGSVSTLKIQRTERGDSAVYLCASSMPGQLLSTNEKLFFGSGTQLSVL.